The next 17 T cell receptor beta chains were all read from a single sample in a study of CD8 T cells in Susac syndrome. An amount of RNA that ranged from roughly 0.5 to 1 ug was reverse transcribed with random hexamers. TCRdb ran MiXCR on the immunoSEQ multiplex PCR reads and lists one entry per CDR3 protein. The profile covers about 140,000 distinct CDR3 sequences, with about 95% appearing a single time and around 0.2% taken by the ten largest. The sequencing sample was made of CD8+ T cells from PBMCs. These receptors all stem from a human donor with Susac syndrome.

The chain joins TRBV9 to TRBJ2-1; TRBD2 matches 9 bases. CDR1 is SGDLS, CDR2 YYNGEE, per germline. V trimming: 3 bases; J trimming: 7 bases; junction bases outside the gene matches: 14. CDR3 length: 17 amino acids. CDR3 amino acids: CASSASPSGTSWNEQFF. CDR3 coding DNA: TGTGCCAGCAGCGCGAGCCCTTCCGGGACTAGCTGGAATGAGCAGTTCTTC.

The chain recombines TRBV6-5 with TRBJ1-1; no firm D call. This CDR3 is 13 amino acids long. V lost 2 bases and J lost 1, with 5 bases in between. Germline loops: CDR1 MNHEY, CDR2 SVGAGI. This CDR3 is CASSYGENTEAFF. The CDR3 nucleotides read TGTGCCAGCAGTTACGGGGAGAACACTGAAGCTTTCTTT.

The rearrangement links TRBV10-2 to TRBJ2-7, with D possibly being TRBD1 (6 bases). The CDR3 loop spans 13 amino acids. V lost 1 base to trimming and J lost 3 bases, with 7 bases between them. Germline V gene sequence: CDR1 WSHSY, CDR2 SAAADI. CDR3 residues: CASSEWGLYEQYF. For the CDR3, the DNA is TGCGCCAGCAGTGAGTGGGGGCTCTACGAGCAGTACTTC.

The chain recombines TRBV29-1 with TRBJ2-7, with D hard to call. CDR1 is SQVTM, CDR2 ANQGSEA, per germline. CDR3 size: 14 residues. V was pared by 0 bases and J by 2 bases, with 11 bases between. The CDR3 coding sequence is TGCAGCGTTGAAGATCTTACTCAAACCTACGAGCAGTACTTC. It is translated as CSVEDLTQTYEQYF.

The chain has TRBV10-3 and TRBJ2-2, with no clear D. The CDR3 is made up of 15 amino acids. The germline V gene encodes CDR1 ENHRY and CDR2 SYGVKD. Trimming stripped 4 bases from V and 5 bases from J, with 14 bases between. The CDR3 is CAISGPVQLTGELFF. The CDR3 DNA follows: TGTGCCATCAGTGGCCCAGTGCAATTGACCGGGGAGCTGTTTTTT.

This chain connects TRBV15 to TRBJ2-5, with D perhaps TRBD2 (5 bases). The CDR3 has 12 amino acids. The V gene lost 5 bases and the J gene lost 9 bases, with 13 bases spanning the gap. The germline CDR1 and CDR2 sequences are LNHNV and YYDKDF (reference sequence). In nucleotides, the CDR3 is TGTGCCACCAGCTCCGAGGGTGTGGCCCAGTACTTC. Translation gives CATSSEGVAQYF.

This chain links TRBV19 with TRBJ2-3; D remains unclear. CDR3 length: 13 amino acids. Trimming took 4 bases from V and 6 from J, leaving 11 bases between them. Germline V CDR1 and CDR2: LNHDA, SQIVND (reference sequence). This CDR3 reads CASSTWEKDTQYF. DNA for the CDR3: TGTGCCAGTAGTACGTGGGAAAAGGATACGCAGTATTTT.

The chain couples TRBV7-3 to TRBJ2-6, with 10 bases that match TRBD1. V trimming: 5 bases; J trimming: 0 bases; junction bases outside the gene matches: 7. Germline-derived CDR1 and CDR2 are SGHTA and FQGTGA. This CDR3 region has 18 residues. For the CDR3, the DNA is TGTGCCAGCAGCCCAAGGGGGACAGGGGACTCTGGGGCCAACGTCCTGACTTTC. Its protein product is CASSPRGTGDSGANVLTF.

This sequence joins TRBV14 and TRBJ1-3; D may be TRBD1 (6 bases). The CDR3 covers 16 residues. Germline V gene data show CDR1 as SGHDN and CDR2 as FVKESK. The ends were cut back, 2 bases at V and 4 bases at J, with 15 bases in the middle. CDR3 coding DNA: TGTGCCAGCAGCCAACTGAACAGGGTGACCGGAAACACCATATATTTT. This sequence encodes CASSQLNRVTGNTIYF. Based on the CDR3 plus reference TRBV14 and TRBJ1-3, the full variable domain is EAGVTQFPSHSVIEKGQTVTLRCDPISGHDNLYWYRRVMGKEIKFLLHFVKESKQDESGMPNNRFLAERTGGTYSTLKVQPAELEDSGVYFCASSQLNRVTGNTIYFGEGSWLTVV.

The chain combines TRBV27 with TRBJ1-2; D might be TRBD1 (5 bases). Per germline, CDR1 MNHEY and CDR2 SMNVEV (reference sequence). CDR3 size: 11 residues. V lost 8 bases and J 5 bases, leaving 9 bases between the germline ends. CDR3 sequence reads: CASGGEYGYTF. The CDR3 DNA sequence: TGTGCCAGCGGGGGGGAATATGGCTACACCTTC.

The rearrangement links TRBV15 to TRBJ1-2; 7 positions match TRBD1. This CDR3 spans 18 amino acids. From germline, CDR1 is LNHNV and CDR2 YYDKDF (reference sequence). J was trimmed by 4 bases and V by 0 bases; bases with no gene match: 14. For the CDR3, the DNA is TGTGCCACCAGCAGAGATCGTACGCGGGACAGCAATTCCTATGGCTACACCTTC. As protein: CATSRDRTRDSNSYGYTF.

This clonotype was seen a few times. The chain recombines TRBV9 with TRBJ1-2; D not certain. The germline V and J ends were trimmed by 0 bases and 3 bases, with 15 bases remaining between them. Germline CDR1 SGDLS, CDR2 YYNGEE. The CDR3 extends over 16 amino acids. CDR3 in DNA: TGTGCCAGCAGCGTAGAACCAGGACCACTCGACTATGGCTACACCTTC. It specifies CASSVEPGPLDYGYTF.

This rearrangement joins TRBV29-1 to TRBJ1-1; unclear D gene. CDR1 is SQVTM, CDR2 ANQGSEA, per germline. V was cut by 8 bases and J by 0 bases, with 7 bases left in between. The CDR3 contains 11 residues. Here the CDR3 reads CSQWVNTEAFF. The DNA for the CDR3 is TGCAGCCAATGGGTGAACACTGAAGCTTTCTTT.

V usage is TRBV9 and J usage is TRBJ2-3; D not resolved. The CDR3 is 14 amino acids. The ends were cut back, 2 bases at V and 0 bases at J, with 7 bases in the middle. Germline V gene lookup returns CDR1 SGDLS and CDR2 YYNGEE. The CDR3 here is CASSVSTSTDTQYF. CDR3 bases: TGTGCCAGCAGCGTCTCGACTAGCACAGATACGCAGTATTTT. Based on the CDR3 plus reference TRBV9 and TRBJ2-3, the full variable domain is DSGVTQTPKHLITATGQRVTLRCSPRSGDLSVYWYQQSLDQGLQFLIQYYNGEERAKGNILERFSAQQFPDLHSELNLSSLELGDSALYFCASSVSTSTDTQYFGPGTRLTVL.

The chain uses TRBV12-3 or TRBV12-4 and TRBJ2-1; D remains ambiguous. The CDR3 has 15 amino acids. Trimming cost V 3 bases and J 13 bases, with 22 bases left between them. CDR3 residues: CASSFGPMDLPGQFF. The CDR3 region has the DNA TGTGCCAGCAGTTTCGGACCGATGGACCTGCCGGGTCAGTTCTTC.

The chain combines TRBV12-3 or TRBV12-4 with TRBJ1-2; D uncertain. The CDR3 is 11 residues long. Trimming removed 8 bases at V and 6 bases at J, with 10 bases between. The CDR3 DNA follows: TGTGCCAGCCTGGGCGGCCATGGCTACACCTTC. The encoded protein is CASLGGHGYTF.

J is TRBJ2-2 and V is TRBV18, with 9 bases matching TRBD2. V trimming: 4 bases; J trimming: 7 bases; junction bases outside the gene matches: 10. This CDR3 comprises 16 residues. Germline V lookup: CDR1 KGHSH, CDR2 LQKENI. CDR3 in DNA: TGTGCCAGCTCACAAGACGGGACTAGCTGGCTCGGGGAGCTGTTTTTT. Translation gives CASSQDGTSWLGELFF.